This T cell receptor (beta chain) is drawn from a study of CD4 T cells in relation to SARS-CoV-2 and coronaviruses. The CDR3 extends over 15 amino acids. V lost 4 bases and J 0 bases, leaving 7 bases between the germline ends. Germline values: CDR1 LGHDT, CDR2 YNNKEL (reference sequence). Details on this clone: Its target is not known.

Unexposed donor CD4+ T cells date from 2011-2018, before the COVID-19 pandemic. The cells were cultured for roughly 11 days before CD4+ T cells were isolated. Profiled with immunoSEQ multiplex PCR; TCRdb holds only in-frame clones, not every one. The table has some 30,000 clones, 78% seen once. The receptor's source is a human donor in good health. The source material was CD4+ T cells from PBMCs, cultured in vitro. The chain recombines TRBV3-1 (or the pseudogene TRBV3-2) with TRBJ2-6; D may be TRBD2 (5 bases). The CDR3 here is CASSPDYSGANVLTF. The DNA for the CDR3 is TGTGCCAGCAGCCCTGACTACTCTGGGGCCAACGTCCTGACTTTC.